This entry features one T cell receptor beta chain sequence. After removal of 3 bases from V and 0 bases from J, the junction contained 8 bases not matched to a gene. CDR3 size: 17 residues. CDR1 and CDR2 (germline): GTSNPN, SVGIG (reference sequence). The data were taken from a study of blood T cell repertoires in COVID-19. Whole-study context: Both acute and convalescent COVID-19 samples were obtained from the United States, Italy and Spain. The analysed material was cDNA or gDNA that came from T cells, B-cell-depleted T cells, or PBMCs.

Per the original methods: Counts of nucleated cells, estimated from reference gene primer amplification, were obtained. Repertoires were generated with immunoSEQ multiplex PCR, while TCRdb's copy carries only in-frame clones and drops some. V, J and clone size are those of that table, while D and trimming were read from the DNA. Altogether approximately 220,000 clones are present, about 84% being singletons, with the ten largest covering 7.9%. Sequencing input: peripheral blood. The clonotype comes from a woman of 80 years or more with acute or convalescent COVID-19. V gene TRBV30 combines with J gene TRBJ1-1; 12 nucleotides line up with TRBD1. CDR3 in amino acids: CAWRGDRGPGVNTEAFF. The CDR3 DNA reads TGTGCCTGGAGAGGGGACAGGGGGCCCGGTGTGAACACTGAAGCTTTCTTT.